A selection of T cell receptor beta chains follows, all from one sample in a study of blood T cell repertoires in COVID-19. Clones were sequenced by immunoSEQ multiplex PCR, and TCRdb holds only the in-frame ones, with some missing. Of roughly 250,000 clones in the sample, around nine tenths were seen once. The specimen was peripheral blood. The receptors derive from a man between 40 and 49 years old who had recovered from COVID-19. CDR3s include the opening cysteine and the closing phenylalanine or tryptophan. A D gene is named only where the DNA matches it firmly. Where a row states a size, it is once, few, many or the class of an expanded clone; other rows omit it.

CDR3nt,CDR3aa,len,j_gene,d_gene,abundance,v_gene
TGTGCCAGCAGTGACTATAGCGGGGGCACAGATACGCAGTATTTT,CASSDYSGGTDTQYF,15,TRBJ2-3,TRBD2,NA,TRBV6-2/TRBV6-3
TGTGCCAGCAGTGAGGGACTAGCGGGTTACAATGAGCAGTTCTTC,CASSEGLAGYNEQFF,15,TRBJ2-1,TRBD2,NA,TRBV6-1
TGTGCCACCAGTGATTCCCCCAGTGGGACCCAGTACTTC,CATSDSPSGTQYF,13,TRBJ2-5,NA,NA,TRBV24-1
TGTGCCAGCAGCCAATGGGCAGGGCAAAACACCGGGGAGCTGTTTTTT,CASSQWAGQNTGELFF,16,TRBJ2-2,NA,NA,TRBV3-1/TRBV3-2
TGTGCCAGCAGTTTTCAGGGCCCCTACGAGCAGTACTTC,CASSFQGPYEQYF,13,TRBJ2-7,NA,NA,TRBV27
TGTGCCAGCAGCTTCACAGGGGTCGCAGATACGCAGTATTTT,CASSFTGVADTQYF,14,TRBJ2-3,TRBD1,once,TRBV7-3
TGCGCCAGCAGCTTGATGCAGGGGTACACTGAAGCTTTCTTT,CASSLMQGYTEAFF,14,TRBJ1-1,NA,NA,TRBV5-1
TGTGCCAGCAGCTTAGGAGGTGCGACCACAGATACGCAGTATTTT,CASSLGGATTDTQYF,15,TRBJ2-3,NA,NA,TRBV7-6
TGTGCCAGCTCTTCCATACCTCACGGGGGAGGGGATGAGCAGTTCTTC,CASSSIPHGGGDEQFF,16,TRBJ2-1,TRBD2,NA,TRBV18
TGTGCCAGCAGTTGGGGCAGGGAATCTTGGAATGAAAAACTGTTTTTT,CASSWGRESWNEKLFF,16,TRBJ1-4,NA,few,TRBV6-5
TGCGCCAGCAGCTTGGTCGGGAGCCTTGCGGATGAGCAGTTCTTC,CASSLVGSLADEQFF,15,TRBJ2-1,NA,NA,TRBV5-1
TGTGCCAGTCTTTTCGGGGAGCTGTTTTTT,CASLFGELFF,10,TRBJ2-2,NA,NA,TRBV6-5
TGTGCCAGCAGCCTCGGGACAGGCTACGAGCAGTACTTC,CASSLGTGYEQYF,13,TRBJ2-7,TRBD1,once,TRBV3-1/TRBV3-2
TGTGCCAGCAGCTTGGCCGTAACTGGGGCCAACGTCCTGACTTTC,CASSLAVTGANVLTF,15,TRBJ2-6,NA,once,TRBV5-5
TGTGCCAGCAGTAAGCGGGACGCGTGGGGTGAGCAGTTCTTC,CASSKRDAWGEQFF,14,TRBJ2-1,TRBD2,NA,TRBV6-5
TGTGCCAGCAGTTTGACAGGGGTTAATGAAAAACTGTTTTTT,CASSLTGVNEKLFF,14,TRBJ1-4,TRBD1,NA,TRBV2